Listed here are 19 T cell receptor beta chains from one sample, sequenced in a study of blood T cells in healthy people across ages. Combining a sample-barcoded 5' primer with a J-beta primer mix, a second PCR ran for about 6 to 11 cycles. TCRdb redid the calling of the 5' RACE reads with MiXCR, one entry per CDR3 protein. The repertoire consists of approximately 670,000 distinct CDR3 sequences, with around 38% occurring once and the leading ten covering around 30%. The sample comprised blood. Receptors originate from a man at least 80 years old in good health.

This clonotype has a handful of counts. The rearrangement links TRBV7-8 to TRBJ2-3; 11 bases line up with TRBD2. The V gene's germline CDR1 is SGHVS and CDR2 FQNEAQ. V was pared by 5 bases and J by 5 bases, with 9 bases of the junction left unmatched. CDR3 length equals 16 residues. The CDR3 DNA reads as TGTGCCAGCAGCCCTATAGCGGGAGGGCCGGGAGATACGCAGTATTTT. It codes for CASSPIAGGPGDTQYF.

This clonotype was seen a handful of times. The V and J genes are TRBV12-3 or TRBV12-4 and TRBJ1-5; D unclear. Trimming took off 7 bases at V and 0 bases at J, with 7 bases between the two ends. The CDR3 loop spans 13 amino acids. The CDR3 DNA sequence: TGTGCCAGCACCTCAAATAGCAATCAGCCCCAGCATTTT. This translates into CASTSNSNQPQHF.

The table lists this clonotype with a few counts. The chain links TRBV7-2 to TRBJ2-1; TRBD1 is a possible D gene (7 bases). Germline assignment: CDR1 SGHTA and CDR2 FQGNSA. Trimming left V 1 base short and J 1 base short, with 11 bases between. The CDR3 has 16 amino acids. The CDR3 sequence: CASSLGAGGSYNEQFF. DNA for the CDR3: TGTGCCAGCAGCTTAGGGGCAGGGGGGTCCTACAATGAGCAGTTCTTC. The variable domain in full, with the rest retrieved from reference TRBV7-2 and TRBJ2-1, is GAGVSQSPSNKVTEKGKDVELRCDPISGHTALYWYRQSLGQGLEFLIYFQGNSAPDKSGLPSDRFSAERTGGSVSTLTIQRTQQEDSAVYLCASSLGAGGSYNEQFFGPGTRLTVL.

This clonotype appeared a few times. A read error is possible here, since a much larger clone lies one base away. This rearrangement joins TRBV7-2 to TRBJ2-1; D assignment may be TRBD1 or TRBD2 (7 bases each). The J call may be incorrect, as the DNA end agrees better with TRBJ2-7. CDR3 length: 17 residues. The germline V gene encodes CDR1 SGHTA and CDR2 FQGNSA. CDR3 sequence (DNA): TGTGCCAGCAGCCCAACGAGCGGGGACAGCTCCTACAATGAGCAGTACTTC. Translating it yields CASSPTSGDSSYNEQYF.

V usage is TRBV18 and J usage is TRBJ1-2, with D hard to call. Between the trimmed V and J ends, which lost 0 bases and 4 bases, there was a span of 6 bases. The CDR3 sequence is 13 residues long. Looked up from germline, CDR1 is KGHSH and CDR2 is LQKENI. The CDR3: CASSPPGSYGYTF. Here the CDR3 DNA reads TGTGCCAGCTCACCACCCGGGAGCTATGGCTACACCTTC. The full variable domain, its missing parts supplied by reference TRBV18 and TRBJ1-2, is NAGVMQNPRHLVRRRGQEARLRCSPMKGHSHVYWYRQLPEEGLKFMVYLQKENIIDESGMPKERFSAEFPKEGPSILRIQQVVRGDSAAYFCASSPPGSYGYTFGSGTRLTVV.

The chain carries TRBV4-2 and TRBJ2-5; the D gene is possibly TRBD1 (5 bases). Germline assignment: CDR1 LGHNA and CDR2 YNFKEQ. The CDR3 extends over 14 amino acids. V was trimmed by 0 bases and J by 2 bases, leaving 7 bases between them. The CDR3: CASSQENRQETQYF. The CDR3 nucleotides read TGTGCCAGCAGCCAAGAGAACAGGCAAGAGACCCAGTACTTC.

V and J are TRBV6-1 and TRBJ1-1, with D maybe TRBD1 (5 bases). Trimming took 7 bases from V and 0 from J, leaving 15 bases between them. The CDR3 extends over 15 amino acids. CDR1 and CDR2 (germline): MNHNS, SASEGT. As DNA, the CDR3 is TGTGCCAGCAAGGGGCAGGGTGGTTTGAACACTGAAGCTTTCTTT. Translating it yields CASKGQGGLNTEAFF.

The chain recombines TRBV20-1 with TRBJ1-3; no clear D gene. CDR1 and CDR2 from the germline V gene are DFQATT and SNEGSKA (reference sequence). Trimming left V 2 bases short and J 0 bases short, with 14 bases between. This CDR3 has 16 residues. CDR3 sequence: CSARNLDGSSGNTIYF. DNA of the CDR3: TGCAGTGCTAGAAATCTCGACGGGAGCTCTGGAAACACCATATATTTT.

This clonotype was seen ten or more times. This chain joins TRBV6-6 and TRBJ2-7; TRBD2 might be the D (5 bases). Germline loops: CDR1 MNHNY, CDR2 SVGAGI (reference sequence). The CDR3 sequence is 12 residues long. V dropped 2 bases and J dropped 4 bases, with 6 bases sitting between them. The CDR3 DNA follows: TGTGCCAGCAGTTACCGCGGGTACGAGCAGTACTTC. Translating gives CASSYRGYEQYF.

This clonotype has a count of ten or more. The CDR3 region is CSGGAQETQYF. The DNA of the CDR3 is TGCAGCGGGGGGGCTCAAGAGACCCAGTACTTC. This chain connects TRBV29-1 to TRBJ2-5; tentatively, D is TRBD1 or TRBD2 (6 bases each). The CDR3 sequence is 11 residues long. The V and J ends lost 7 bases and 2 bases respectively, with 8 bases between them. Germline V gives CDR1 SQVTM, CDR2 ANQGSEA.

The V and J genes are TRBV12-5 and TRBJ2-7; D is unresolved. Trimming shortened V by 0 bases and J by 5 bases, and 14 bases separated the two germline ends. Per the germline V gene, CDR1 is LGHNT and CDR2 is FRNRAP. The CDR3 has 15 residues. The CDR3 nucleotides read TGTGCTAGTGGTTTGGTCGTGGTAGCCTACAACGAGCAGTACTTC. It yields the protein CASGLVVVAYNEQYF.

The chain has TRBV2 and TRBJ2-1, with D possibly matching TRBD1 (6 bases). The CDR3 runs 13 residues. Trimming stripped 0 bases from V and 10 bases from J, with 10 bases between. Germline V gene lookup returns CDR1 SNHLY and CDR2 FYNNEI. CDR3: CASSEAARGEQFF. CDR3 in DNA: TGTGCCAGCAGTGAAGCGGCTAGGGGGGAGCAGTTCTTC.

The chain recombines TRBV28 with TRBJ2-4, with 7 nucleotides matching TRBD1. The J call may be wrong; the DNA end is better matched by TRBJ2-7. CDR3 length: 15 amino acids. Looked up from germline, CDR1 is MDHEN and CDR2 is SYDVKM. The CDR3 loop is CASSERQGRTYEQYF. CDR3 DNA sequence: TGTGCCAGCAGTGAAAGACAGGGTAGGACCTACGAGCAGTACTTC.

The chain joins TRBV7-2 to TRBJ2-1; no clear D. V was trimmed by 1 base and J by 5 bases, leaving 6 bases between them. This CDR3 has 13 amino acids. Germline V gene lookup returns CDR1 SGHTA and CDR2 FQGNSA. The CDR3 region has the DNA TGTGCCAGCAGCTTAGACCGGAACAATGAGCAGTTCTTC. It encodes CASSLDRNNEQFF.

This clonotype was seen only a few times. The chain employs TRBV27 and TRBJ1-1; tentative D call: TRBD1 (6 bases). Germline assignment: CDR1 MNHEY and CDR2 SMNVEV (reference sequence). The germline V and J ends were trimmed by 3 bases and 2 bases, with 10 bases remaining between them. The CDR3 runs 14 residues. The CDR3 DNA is TGTGCCAGCAGTTTTCCAGGGGTTAACACTGAAGCTTTCTTT. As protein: CASSFPGVNTEAFF.

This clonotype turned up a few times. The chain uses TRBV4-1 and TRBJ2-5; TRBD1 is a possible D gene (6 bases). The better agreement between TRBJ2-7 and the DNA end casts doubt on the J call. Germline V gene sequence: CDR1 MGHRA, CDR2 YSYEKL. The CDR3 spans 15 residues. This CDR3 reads CASSQPQGPVYEQYF. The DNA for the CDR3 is TGCGCCAGCAGCCAACCACAGGGCCCTGTCTACGAGCAGTACTTC.

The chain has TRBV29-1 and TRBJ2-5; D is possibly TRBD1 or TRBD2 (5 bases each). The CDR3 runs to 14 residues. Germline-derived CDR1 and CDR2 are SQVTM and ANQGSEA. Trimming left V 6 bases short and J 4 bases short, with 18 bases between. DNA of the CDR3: TGCAGCGTCTGGGACCCGATGAGGGGAGAGACCCAGTACTTC. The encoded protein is CSVWDPMRGETQYF. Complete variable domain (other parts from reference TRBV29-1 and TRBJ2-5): SAVISQKPSRDICQRGTSLTIQCQVDSQVTMMFWYRQQPGQSLTLIATANQGSEATYESGFVIDKFPISRPNLTFSTLTVSNMSPEDSSIYLCSVWDPMRGETQYFGPGTRLLVL.

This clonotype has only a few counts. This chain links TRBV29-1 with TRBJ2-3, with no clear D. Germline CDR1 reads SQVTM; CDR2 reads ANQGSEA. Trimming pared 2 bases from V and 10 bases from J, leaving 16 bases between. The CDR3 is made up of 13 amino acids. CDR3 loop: CSVEKETPCPQYF. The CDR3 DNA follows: TGCAGCGTTGAAAAGGAGACCCCCTGTCCGCAGTATTTT.

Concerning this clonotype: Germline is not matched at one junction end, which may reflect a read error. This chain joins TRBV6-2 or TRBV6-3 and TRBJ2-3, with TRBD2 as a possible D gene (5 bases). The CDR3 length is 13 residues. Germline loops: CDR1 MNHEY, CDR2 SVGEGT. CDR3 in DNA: TGTACCAGCAGCCTACGAGGGATAGATACGCAGTATTTT. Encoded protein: CTSSLRGIDTQYF.